This entry is about one TCR beta chain. Its cognate antigen is unknown. Germline V lookup: CDR1 SGDLS, CDR2 YYNGEE. The CDR3 length is 15 residues. The V gene lost 0 bases and the J gene lost 4 bases, with 13 bases spanning the gap. The PCR had 60 Vbeta and 13 Jbeta primers. Measured with immunoSEQ multiplex PCR; TCRdb has only the in-frame clones, and not every one. The top ten hold around 6.9% of the sample, which has 150,000 to 200,000 clones, approximately 84% seen once. This specimen comes from a study of cytomegalovirus exposure and HLA in healthy donors. Nominally healthy donors were sampled, though unrecorded immune exposures were likely. The study's findings and limits: A highly shared variant cluster was judged a likely technical artifact.

The specimen sequenced was PBMCs. The chain employs TRBV9 and TRBJ1-2, with TRBD1 as a possible D gene (6 bases). This TCR came from a male donor in good health and CMV-seropositive. The CDR3 loop reads CASSVVLDSSYGYTF. The CDR3, as DNA: TGTGCCAGCAGCGTAGTCCTGGACAGCTCCTATGGCTACACCTTC.